This T cell receptor beta chain was captured by sequencing in a study of Ad26.COV2.S vaccination and SARS-CoV-2 variants. Study outcomes and limitations: Substantial breadth in spike-specific CD8+ and CD4+ T cell responses was reportedly seen after vaccination. Similar non-spike TCR breadth was observed in recipients of vaccine and of placebo. Vaccinees displayed broader spike-specific TCR repertoires than placebo recipients.

The method was immunoSEQ multiplex PCR; TCRdb's version includes in-frame clones alone and lacks a portion of them. Of roughly 140,000 clones listed, 86% are singletons. This clone is a singleton in its sample. Its specificity is unknown. Sequences were derived from peripheral blood, sampled after recovery from COVID-19. The sequence was obtained from a human donor who had recovered from COVID-19.

The CDR3: CSVAPLASRGNEQFF. The CDR3 DNA sequence: TGCAGCGTTGCCCCACTAGCAAGCCGGGGCAATGAGCAGTTCTTC. The J gene is TRBJ2-1, the V gene TRBV29-1; D may be TRBD2 (6 bases). CDR1 and CDR2 from the germline V gene are SQVTM and ANQGSEA. Trimming cost V 4 bases and J 6 bases, with 19 bases left between them. CDR3 length equals 15 residues.